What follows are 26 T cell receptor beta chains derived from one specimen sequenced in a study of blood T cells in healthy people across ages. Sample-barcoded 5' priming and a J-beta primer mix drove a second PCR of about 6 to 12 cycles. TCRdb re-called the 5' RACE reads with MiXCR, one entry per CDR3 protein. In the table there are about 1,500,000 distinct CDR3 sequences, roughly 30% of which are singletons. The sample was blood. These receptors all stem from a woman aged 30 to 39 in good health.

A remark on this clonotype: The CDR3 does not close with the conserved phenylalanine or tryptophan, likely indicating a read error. The CDR3 DNA reads as TGTGCCAGCAGCTCCTCGGGACTAACAGGCAATGAGCAGTTCGTC. Translated: CASSSSGLTGNEQFV. The gene calls are TRBV7-2 and TRBJ2-1, with 7 bases fitting TRBD2. V dropped 4 bases and J dropped 6; count of bases not matched to a gene: 9. The CDR3 loop spans 15 amino acids. From germline, CDR1 is SGHTA and CDR2 FQGNSA.

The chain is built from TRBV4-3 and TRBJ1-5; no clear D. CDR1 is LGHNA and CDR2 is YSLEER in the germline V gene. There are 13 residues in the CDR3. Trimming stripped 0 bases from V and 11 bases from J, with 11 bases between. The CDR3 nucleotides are TGCGCCAGCAGCCAAGACCGGCTCCGGTCCCAGCATTTT. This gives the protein CASSQDRLRSQHF.

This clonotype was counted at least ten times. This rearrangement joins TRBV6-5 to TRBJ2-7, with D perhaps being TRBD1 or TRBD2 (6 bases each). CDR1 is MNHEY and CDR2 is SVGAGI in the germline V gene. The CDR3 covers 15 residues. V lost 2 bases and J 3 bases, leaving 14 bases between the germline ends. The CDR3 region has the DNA TGTGCCAGCAGTTACGGCGGGACACCTATCTACGAGCAGTACTTC. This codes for CASSYGGTPIYEQYF.

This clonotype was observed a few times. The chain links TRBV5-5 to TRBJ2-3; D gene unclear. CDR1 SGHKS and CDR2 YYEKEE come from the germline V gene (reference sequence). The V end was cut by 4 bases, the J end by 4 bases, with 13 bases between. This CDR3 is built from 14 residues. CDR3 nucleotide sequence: TGTGCCAGCAGCACCACTGGAGATTCAGATACGCAGTATTTT. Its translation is CASSTTGDSDTQYF.

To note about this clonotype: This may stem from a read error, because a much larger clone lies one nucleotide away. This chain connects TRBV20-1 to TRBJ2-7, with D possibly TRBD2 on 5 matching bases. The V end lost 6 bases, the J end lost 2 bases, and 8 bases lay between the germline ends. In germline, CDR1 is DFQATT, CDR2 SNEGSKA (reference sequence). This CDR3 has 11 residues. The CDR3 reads CSAVGTYEQYF. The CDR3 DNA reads TGCAGTGCCGTCGGGACCTACGAGCAGTACTTC.

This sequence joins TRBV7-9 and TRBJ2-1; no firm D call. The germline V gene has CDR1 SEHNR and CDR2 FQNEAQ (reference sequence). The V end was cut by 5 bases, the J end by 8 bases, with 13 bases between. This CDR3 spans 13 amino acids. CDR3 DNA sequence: TGTGCCAGCAGCCACCGCCAAGACGATGAGCAGTTCTTC. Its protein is CASSHRQDDEQFF.

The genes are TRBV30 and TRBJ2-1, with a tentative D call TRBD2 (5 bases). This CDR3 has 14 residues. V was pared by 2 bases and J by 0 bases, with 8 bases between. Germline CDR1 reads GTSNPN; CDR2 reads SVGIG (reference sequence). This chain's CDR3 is CAWSPGSSYNEQFF. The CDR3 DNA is TGTGCCTGGAGTCCGGGGAGCTCCTACAATGAGCAGTTCTTC.

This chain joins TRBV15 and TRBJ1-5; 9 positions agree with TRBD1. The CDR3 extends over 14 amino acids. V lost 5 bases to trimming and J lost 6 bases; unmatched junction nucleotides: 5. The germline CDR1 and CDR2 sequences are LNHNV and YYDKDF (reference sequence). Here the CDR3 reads CATSGTGSRQPQHF. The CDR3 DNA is TGTGCCACCAGCGGGACAGGGTCCCGTCAGCCCCAGCATTTT.

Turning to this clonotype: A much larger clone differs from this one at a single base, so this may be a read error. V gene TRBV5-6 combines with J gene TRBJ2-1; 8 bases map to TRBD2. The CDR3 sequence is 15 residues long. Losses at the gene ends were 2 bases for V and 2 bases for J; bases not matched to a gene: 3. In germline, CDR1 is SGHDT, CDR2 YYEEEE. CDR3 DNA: TGTGCCAGCAGCTTTAGCGGGGAGCCCTACAATGAGCAGTTCTTC. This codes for CASSFSGEPYNEQFF. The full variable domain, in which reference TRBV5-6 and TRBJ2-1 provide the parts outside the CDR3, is DAGVTQSPTHLIKTRGQQVTLRCSPKSGHDTVSWYQQALGQGPQFIFQYYEEEERQRGNFPDRFSGHQFPNYSSELNVNALLLGDSALYLCASSFSGEPYNEQFFGPGTRLTVL.

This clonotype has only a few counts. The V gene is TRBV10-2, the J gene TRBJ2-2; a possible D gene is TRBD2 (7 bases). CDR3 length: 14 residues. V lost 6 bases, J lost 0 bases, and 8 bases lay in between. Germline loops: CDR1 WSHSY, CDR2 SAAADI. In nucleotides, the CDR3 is TGCGCCAGCAGGCGGGGGCCGAACACCGGGGAGCTGTTTTTT. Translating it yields CASRRGPNTGELFF.

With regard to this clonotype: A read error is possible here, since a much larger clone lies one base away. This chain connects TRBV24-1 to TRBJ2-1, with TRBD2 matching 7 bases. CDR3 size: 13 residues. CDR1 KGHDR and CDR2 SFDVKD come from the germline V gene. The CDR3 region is CATGGGSYNGQFF. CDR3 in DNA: TGTGCCACCGGGGGGGGTTCCTACAATGGGCAGTTCTTC.

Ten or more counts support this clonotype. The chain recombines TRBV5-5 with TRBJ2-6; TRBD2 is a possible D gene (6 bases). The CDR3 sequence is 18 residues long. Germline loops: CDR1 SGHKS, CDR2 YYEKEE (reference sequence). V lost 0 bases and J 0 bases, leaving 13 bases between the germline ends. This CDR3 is CASSLVGGPLSGANVLTF. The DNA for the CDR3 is TGTGCCAGCAGCTTGGTGGGAGGTCCACTCTCTGGGGCCAACGTCCTGACTTTC.

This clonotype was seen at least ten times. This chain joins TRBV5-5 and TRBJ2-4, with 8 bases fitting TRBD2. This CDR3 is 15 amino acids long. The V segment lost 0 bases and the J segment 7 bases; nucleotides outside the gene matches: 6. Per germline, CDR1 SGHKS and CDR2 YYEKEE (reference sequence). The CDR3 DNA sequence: TGTGCCAGCAGCTTGGTAGCGGGATGGGAGAACATTCAGTACTTC. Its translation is CASSLVAGWENIQYF.

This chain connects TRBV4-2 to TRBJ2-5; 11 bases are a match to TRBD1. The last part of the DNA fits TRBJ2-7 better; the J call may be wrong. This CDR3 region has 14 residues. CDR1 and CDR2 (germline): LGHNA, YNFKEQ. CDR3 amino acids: CASSKGQGENEQYF. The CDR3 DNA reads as TGTGCCAGCAGCAAGGGACAGGGGGAGAACGAGCAGTACTTC.

The CDR3 loop is CAWSQVAGSSYNEQFF. CDR3 sequence (DNA): TGTGCCTGGAGTCAGGTAGCGGGAAGTTCCTACAATGAGCAGTTCTTC. This chain joins TRBV30 and TRBJ2-1, with 8 bases fitting TRBD2. The CDR3 spans 16 residues. Germline CDR1 and CDR2: GTSNPN and SVGIG (reference sequence). The J segment lost 1 base and the V segment lost 2 bases, leaving 7 bases of the junction unmatched.

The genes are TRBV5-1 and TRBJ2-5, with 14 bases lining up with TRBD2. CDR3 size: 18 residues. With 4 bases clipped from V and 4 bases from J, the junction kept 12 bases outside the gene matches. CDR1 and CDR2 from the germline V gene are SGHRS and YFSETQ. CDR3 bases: TGCGCCAGCAGCCTTGGGACTAGCGGGGGACCGATATCAGAGACCCAGTACTTC. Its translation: CASSLGTSGGPISETQYF.

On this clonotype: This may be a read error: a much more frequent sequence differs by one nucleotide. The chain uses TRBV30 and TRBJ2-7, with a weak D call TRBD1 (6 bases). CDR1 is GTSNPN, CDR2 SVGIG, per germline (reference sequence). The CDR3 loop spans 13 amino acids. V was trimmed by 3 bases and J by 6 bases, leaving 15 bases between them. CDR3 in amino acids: CAWRRQAGGEQYF. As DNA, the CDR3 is TGTGCCTGGAGGCGACAGGCCGGCGGCGAGCAGTACTTC.

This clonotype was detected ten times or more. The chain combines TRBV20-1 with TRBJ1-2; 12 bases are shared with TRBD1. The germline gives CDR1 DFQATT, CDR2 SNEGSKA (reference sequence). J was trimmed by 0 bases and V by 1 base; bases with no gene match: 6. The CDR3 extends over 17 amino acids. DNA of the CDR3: TGCAGTGCTAGAGGCGGGACAGGGGGCGACGCTAACTATGGCTACACCTTC. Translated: CSARGGTGGDANYGYTF.

CDR3 nucleotide sequence: TGTGCCAGCAGCCAAGCCCGTGAAGCTTTCTTT. It codes for CASSQAREAFF. The rearrangement uses TRBV3-1 and TRBJ1-1; D remains ambiguous. The CDR3 spans 11 residues. Looked up from germline, CDR1 is LGHDT and CDR2 is YNNKEL (reference sequence). Trimming shortened V by 1 base and J by 7 bases, and 4 bases separated the two germline ends.

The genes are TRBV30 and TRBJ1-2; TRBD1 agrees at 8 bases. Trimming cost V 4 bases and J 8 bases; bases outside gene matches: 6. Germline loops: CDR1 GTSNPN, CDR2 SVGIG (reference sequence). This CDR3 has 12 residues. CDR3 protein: CAWTGTGYGYTF. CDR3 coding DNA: TGTGCCTGGACCGGGACAGGCTACGGCTACACCTTC. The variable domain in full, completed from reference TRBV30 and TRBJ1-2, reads SQTIHQWPATLVQPVGSPLSLECTVEGTSNPNLYWYRQAAGRGLQLLFYSVGIGQISSEVPQNLSASRPQDRQFILSSKKLLLSDSGFYLCAWTGTGYGYTFGSGTRLTVV.

In DNA, the CDR3 is TGCAGTGCTAGATGGGGGCCCGAGCATGAGCAGTACTTC. This gives the protein CSARWGPEHEQYF. The chain carries TRBV20-1 and TRBJ2-7; a weak D match, TRBD1 (6 bases). Germline CDR1 reads DFQATT; CDR2 reads SNEGSKA (reference sequence). V was pared by 2 bases and J by 7 bases, with 15 bases between. CDR3 length: 13 residues.

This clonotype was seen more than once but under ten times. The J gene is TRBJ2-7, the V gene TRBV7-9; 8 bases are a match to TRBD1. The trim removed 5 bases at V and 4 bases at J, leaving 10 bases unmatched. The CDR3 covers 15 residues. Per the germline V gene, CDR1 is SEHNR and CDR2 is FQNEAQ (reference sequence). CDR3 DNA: TGTGCCAGCAGCCTACGGACAGGGAATACTTACGAGCAGTACTTC. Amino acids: CASSLRTGNTYEQYF.

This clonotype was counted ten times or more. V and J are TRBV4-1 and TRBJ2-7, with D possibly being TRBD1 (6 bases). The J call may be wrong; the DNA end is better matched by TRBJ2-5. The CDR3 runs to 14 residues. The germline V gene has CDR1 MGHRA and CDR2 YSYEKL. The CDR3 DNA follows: TGCGCCAGCAGCCAAGATGGGCTAGGGGGGACCCAGTACTTC. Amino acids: CASSQDGLGGTQYF.

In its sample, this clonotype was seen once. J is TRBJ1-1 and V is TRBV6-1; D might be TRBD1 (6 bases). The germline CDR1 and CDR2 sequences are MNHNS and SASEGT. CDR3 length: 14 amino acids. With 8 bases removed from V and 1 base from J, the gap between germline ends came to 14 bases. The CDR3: CASFNPTGNTEAFF. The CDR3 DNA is TGTGCCAGCTTCAACCCGACAGGGAACACTGAAGCTTTCTTT.

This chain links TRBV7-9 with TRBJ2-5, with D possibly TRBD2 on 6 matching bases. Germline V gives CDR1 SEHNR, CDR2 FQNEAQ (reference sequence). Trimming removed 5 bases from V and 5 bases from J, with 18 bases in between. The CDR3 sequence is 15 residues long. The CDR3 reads CASSQRTIRRETQYF. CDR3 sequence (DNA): TGTGCCAGCAGCCAGAGGACTATTAGGCGGGAGACCCAGTACTTC.

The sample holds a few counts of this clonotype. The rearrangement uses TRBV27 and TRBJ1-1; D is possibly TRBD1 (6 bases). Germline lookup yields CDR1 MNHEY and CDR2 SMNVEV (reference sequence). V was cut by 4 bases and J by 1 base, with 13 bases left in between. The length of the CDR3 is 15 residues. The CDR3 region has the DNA TGTGCCAGCAGTTCTGCAGGGGCCAAGAACACTGAAGCTTTCTTT. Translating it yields CASSSAGAKNTEAFF.